The 21 T cell receptor beta chains presented below share a single source sample, sequenced in a study of patients and donors after allogeneic stem cell transplantation. TCRdb re-called the RT-PCR reads with MiXCR, one entry per CDR3 protein. The sample carries roughly 880,000 distinct CDR3 sequences, 15% to 20% recorded once. The source material was blood, either unsorted or a sorted T cell fraction (not recorded which). The source of these receptors is a human donor who was either an allogeneic HSCT recipient or a stem cell or donor lymphocyte infusion donor (not recorded which). It is not recorded whose cells these are; they may come from a transplant donor.

This clonotype was picked up a small number of times. This chain links TRBV11-1 with TRBJ1-3; D remains unclear. Trimming took 3 bases from V and 2 from J, leaving 11 bases between them. The CDR3 length is 15 residues. Germline values: CDR1 SGHAT, CDR2 FQDESV (reference sequence). CDR3 sequence: CASSFRRSAGNTIYF. The CDR3, as DNA: TGTGCCAGCAGCTTTCGGCGAAGCGCTGGAAACACCATATATTTT.

The CDR3 loop reads CASSFSDYRYQETQYF. The CDR3 nucleotides are TGTGCCAGCAGTTTTTCGGACTACCGGTACCAAGAGACCCAGTACTTC. V usage is TRBV28 and J usage is TRBJ2-5; TRBD2 might be the D (6 bases). CDR1 and CDR2 from the germline V gene are MDHEN and SYDVKM. Trimming left V 3 bases short and J 0 bases short, with 14 bases between. This CDR3 spans 16 amino acids.

The CDR3 region has the DNA TGCGCCAGCAGCTTAGCCGAGAACTACAATGAGCAGTTCTTC. It translates to CASSLAENYNEQFF. The chain is built from TRBV5-1 and TRBJ2-1; D uncertain. This CDR3 comprises 14 residues. CDR1 SGHRS and CDR2 YFSETQ come from the germline V gene. The germline V and J ends were trimmed by 2 bases and 3 bases, with 9 bases remaining between them.

This clonotype has more than one count but fewer than ten. The rearrangement joins TRBV7-2 to TRBJ2-7; D perhaps matches TRBD1 (6 bases). Germline assignment: CDR1 SGHTA and CDR2 FQGNSA. Trimming took 4 bases from V and 4 from J, leaving 17 bases between them. This CDR3 is 15 amino acids long. In DNA form, the CDR3 reads TGTGCCAGCAGCTCGGCGAGGGGACAAAGATACGAGCAGTACTTC. This codes for CASSSARGQRYEQYF. The entire variable domain, with the rest obtained from reference TRBV7-2 and TRBJ2-7, is as follows: GAGVSQSPSNKVTEKGKDVELRCDPISGHTALYWYRQSLGQGLEFLIYFQGNSAPDKSGLPSDRFSAERTGGSVSTLTIQRTQQEDSAVYLCASSSARGQRYEQYFGPGTRLTVT.

Only a few counts were recorded for this clonotype. This sequence joins TRBV7-3 and TRBJ2-1; D may be TRBD1 or TRBD2 (5 bases each). Per germline, CDR1 SGHTA and CDR2 FQGTGA. V was shortened by 5 bases and J by 7 bases, with 18 bases between the two germline ends. This CDR3 comprises 15 residues. The CDR3 DNA reads TGTGCCAGCAGCGCTCTTAGAAGGGGCGGGAATGAGCAGTTCTTC. Translated, it gives CASSALRRGGNEQFF. The full variable domain, rest sourced from reference TRBV7-3 and TRBJ2-1, is GAGVSQTPSNKVTEKGKYVELRCDPISGHTALYWYRQSLGQGPEFLIYFQGTGAADDSGLPNDRFFAVRPEGSVSTLKIQRTERGDSAVYLCASSALRRGGNEQFFGPGTRLTVL.

The chain recombines TRBV3-1 with TRBJ1-1; D is possibly TRBD1 (5 bases). Germline CDR1 is LGHDT and CDR2 is YNNKEL (reference sequence). V dropped 0 bases and J dropped 5 bases, with 13 bases sitting between them. The CDR3 runs 15 residues. CDR3 amino acids: CASSQDLQGRTEAFF. As DNA, the CDR3 is TGTGCCAGCAGCCAAGATCTCCAGGGTCGGACTGAAGCTTTCTTT.

This clonotype was found a few times. The chain is built from TRBV12-3 or TRBV12-4 and TRBJ1-3; 8 nucleotides line up with TRBD1. V trimming: 7 bases; J trimming: 0 bases; junction bases outside the gene matches: 5. This CDR3 comprises 15 residues. CDR3 DNA: TGTGCCAGCAACCACAGGGGGGTCTCTGGAAACACCATATATTTT. This encodes CASNHRGVSGNTIYF.

In its sample, this clonotype was seen many times. The V call is TRBV10-3, the J call TRBJ2-3; a possible D gene is TRBD1 (6 bases). CDR1 and CDR2 (germline): ENHRY, SYGVKD. The V end lost 8 bases, the J end lost 0 bases, and 9 bases lay between the germline ends. The CDR3 runs 13 residues. The CDR3 DNA sequence: TGTGCCATCCAAGGGGGAAGCACAGATACGCAGTATTTT. Translation: CAIQGGSTDTQYF.

This clonotype showed up just a few times. This chain links TRBV20-1 with TRBJ2-7; possible D gene TRBD2, 5 bases. With 2 bases removed from V and 2 bases from J, the gap between germline ends came to 7 bases. Per the germline V gene, CDR1 is DFQATT and CDR2 is SNEGSKA (reference sequence). This CDR3 contains 12 residues. The CDR3 DNA reads TGCAGTGCTAGACTAGCCCCCTACGAGCAGTACTTC. It specifies CSARLAPYEQYF.

V is TRBV5-6 and J is TRBJ1-4; D is ambiguous. Germline CDR1 SGHDT, CDR2 YYEEEE. This CDR3 region has 14 residues. Trimming cost V 4 bases and J 7 bases, with 14 bases left between them. The CDR3 reads CASSTDALGEKLFF. The CDR3 DNA is TGTGCCAGCAGCACGGACGCATTAGGTGAAAAACTGTTTTTT.

This clonotype was observed a handful of times. The V gene is TRBV10-3, the J gene TRBJ2-3, with D unresolved. The length of the CDR3 is 15 residues. V was cut by 4 bases and J by 2 bases, with 13 bases left in between. Germline V CDR1 and CDR2: ENHRY, SYGVKD. CDR3 protein: CAISGKHGPTDTQYF. For the CDR3, the DNA is TGTGCCATCAGTGGGAAGCACGGACCCACAGATACGCAGTATTTT.

There are a few counts of this clonotype. The genes are TRBV20-1 and TRBJ1-1; TRBD1 agrees at 8 bases. Trimming took 6 bases from V and 1 from J; bases not matched to a gene: 7. This CDR3 is built from 14 residues. Germline V gene sequence: CDR1 DFQATT, CDR2 SNEGSKA (reference sequence). DNA for the CDR3: TGCAGTGCGCACTCTGGGACAGGGAACACTGAAGCTTTCTTT. This sequence encodes CSAHSGTGNTEAFF.

The gene calls are TRBV6-1 and TRBJ2-7, with 14 bases matching TRBD2. Trimming at V came to 1 base and at J to 6 bases, leaving 2 bases not matched to a gene. The length of the CDR3 is 15 residues. Looked up from germline, CDR1 is MNHNS and CDR2 is SASEGT. CDR3 nucleotide sequence: TGTGCCAGCAGTGAAGAGGGACTAGCGGGAGTCGAGCAGTACTTC. Translated: CASSEEGLAGVEQYF.

The gene calls are TRBV6-2 or TRBV6-3 and TRBJ1-1, with D hard to call. This CDR3 comprises 13 residues. Germline CDR1 reads MNHEY; CDR2 reads SVGEGT. V shed 2 bases and J shed 4 bases, with 8 bases lying between them. Here the CDR3 DNA reads TGTGCCAGCAGTTACGCAAAAAGCACTGAAGCTTTCTTT. The encoded protein is CASSYAKSTEAFF.

Notes on this clonotype: The germline gene is not matched at one end of the junction; a read error may be the cause. This chain joins TRBV7-7 and TRBJ2-1; D remains ambiguous. The germline CDR1 and CDR2 sequences are SSHAT and FNYEAQ (reference sequence). The CDR3 has 14 amino acids. The CDR3 reads CASSLSADDGEQFF. The CDR3 DNA reads as TGTGCTAGCAGCTTATCAGCAGACGATGGTGAGCAGTTCTTC. Using reference TRBV7-7 and TRBJ2-1 for the parts outside the CDR3, the full variable domain is GAGVSQSPRYKVTKRGQDVTLRCDPISSHATLYWYQQALGQGPEFLTYFNYEAQPDKSGLPSDRFSAERPEGSISTLTIQRTEQRDSAMYRCASSLSADDGEQFFGPGTRLTVL.

The rearrangement joins TRBV29-1 to TRBJ2-5, with D uncertain. CDR3 length equals 14 residues. V dropped 3 bases and J dropped 0 bases, with 11 bases sitting between them. Germline V gives CDR1 SQVTM, CDR2 ANQGSEA. The DNA for the CDR3 is TGCAGCGTTGAGACCCTGAAGTACCAAGAGACCCAGTACTTC. Amino acid sequence: CSVETLKYQETQYF.

This rearrangement joins TRBV7-6 to TRBJ2-2; TRBD2 might be the D (6 bases). With 8 bases removed from V and 6 bases from J, the gap between germline ends came to 19 bases. The CDR3 runs 15 residues. Germline V gene sequence: CDR1 SGHVS, CDR2 FNYEAQ. CDR3 nucleotides: TGTGCCAGCGGGTCGGGAGAGGAAGGGCCCGGGGAGCTGTTTTTT. As protein: CASGSGEEGPGELFF.

CDR3 coding DNA: TGTGCCAGCAGCTTAACCGGCGGACAGGGGGGGAGACAGACCCAGTACTTC. It translates to CASSLTGGQGGRQTQYF. The gene calls are TRBV7-3 and TRBJ2-5; 10 positions match TRBD1. The germline V gene encodes CDR1 SGHTA and CDR2 FQGTGA. The CDR3 has 17 residues. The V gene end was trimmed by 0 bases and the J gene end by 6 bases; junction bases not matched to a gene: 10.

The rearrangement uses TRBV15 and TRBJ1-3, with TRBD1 identical over 10 bases. This CDR3 comprises 17 residues. Germline assignment: CDR1 LNHNV and CDR2 YYDKDF (reference sequence). Trimming at V came to 0 bases and at J to 3 bases, leaving 5 bases not matched to a gene. The CDR3 DNA reads TGTGCCACCAGCAGAGATAGGGGGACAGGGGTTGGAAACACCATATATTTT. It translates to CATSRDRGTGVGNTIYF.

The chain employs TRBV21-1 and TRBJ2-1; the table's D call, TRBD1, has no DNA check behind it. TRBV21-1 is annotated as a pseudogene. The CDR3 totals 15 residues. The CDR3 coding sequence is TGTGCCAGCAGCAAATGGGGGGGGAGCTACAATGAGCAGTTCTTC. This codes for CASSKWGGSYNEQFF.

This sequence joins TRBV6-6 and TRBJ1-2; D not resolved. The V gene's germline CDR1 is MNHNY and CDR2 SVGAGI (reference sequence). Trimming cost V 6 bases and J 5 bases, with 13 bases left between them. The CDR3 has 13 amino acids. The CDR3, as DNA: TGTGCCAGCAGATACGGCGACTCTTATGGCTACACCTTC. Translation: CASRYGDSYGYTF.